The entry that follows covers one TCR beta chain sequence. Its antigen remains unknown. The CDR3 consists of 14 residues. V dropped 2 bases and J dropped 7 bases, with 12 bases sitting between them. CDR1 MNHNS and CDR2 SASEGT come from the germline V gene. CFSE-dim autoproliferating and CFSE-high non-proliferating T cells from unstimulated culture were sequenced separately. Replicate wells were pooled after around seven days of stimulus-free culture of approximately 50 million CFSE-labeled PBMCs. The data are from a study of memory B cells and T cells in multiple sclerosis. TCRdb's copy holds only in-frame clones and misses some; the assay was immunoSEQ multiplex PCR. The sample carries tens of thousands of clones, more than 75% recorded once.

The specimen sequenced was PBMCs from blood kept in culture. The chain is built from TRBV6-1 and TRBJ1-3; D might be TRBD1 (5 bases). This receptor was obtained from a human donor with multiple sclerosis. CDR3 DNA sequence: TGTGCCAGCAGTGAAACTGTTAACAGGAACACCATATATTTT. Protein sequence: CASSETVNRNTIYF.